This passage covers 32 T cell receptor beta chains from one sample sequenced in a study of blood T cell repertoires in COVID-19. TCRdb keeps only in-frame clones here, not all; method: immunoSEQ multiplex PCR. The sample yields approximately 59,000 clones, 80% to 90% seen once. Material for sequencing was peripheral blood. These receptors all stem from an elderly man with acute or convalescent COVID-19.

The chain combines TRBV19 with TRBJ1-5, with D perhaps matching TRBD1 (5 bases). The V end lost 5 bases, the J end lost 7 bases, and 15 bases lay between the germline ends. Germline CDR1 is LNHDA and CDR2 is SQIVND (reference sequence). This CDR3 region has 14 residues. The CDR3 DNA sequence: TGTGCCAGTAGTGGGACTTTTCGTAGCCAGCCCCAGCATTTT. Translated, it gives CASSGTFRSQPQHF.

The chain is built from TRBV11-2 and TRBJ1-4, with 8 bases fitting TRBD1. Germline lookup yields CDR1 SGHAT and CDR2 FQNNGV. The CDR3 is made up of 15 amino acids. Trimming cost V 5 bases and J 7 bases; bases outside gene matches: 9. CDR3 loop: CASSTQRQGSEKLFF. CDR3 DNA sequence: TGTGCCAGCAGCACCCAACGACAGGGGAGTGAAAAACTGTTTTTT.

DNA for the CDR3: TGCGCCAGCAGCCAAGAGAGCCGGGACAGGGGCTACAATGAGCAGTTCTTC. Translated: CASSQESRDRGYNEQFF. The chain employs TRBV4-1 and TRBJ2-1; the match to TRBD1 covers 10 bases. Germline-derived CDR1 and CDR2 are MGHRA and YSYEKL. The CDR3 totals 17 residues. The trim removed 0 bases at V and 3 bases at J, leaving 5 bases unmatched.

The genes are TRBV7-2 and TRBJ2-5; D remains unclear. The CDR3 runs 13 residues. The ends were cut back, 4 bases at V and 8 bases at J, with 14 bases in the middle. Germline CDR1 is SGHTA and CDR2 is FQGNSA. The chain's CDR3 is CASSSQAPDTQYF. CDR3 sequence (DNA): TGTGCCAGCAGCTCTCAGGCCCCAGACACCCAGTACTTC.

CDR3 sequence reads: CASSYRQVTDTQYF. In DNA, the CDR3 is TGTGCCAGCAGCTACCGACAGGTTACAGATACGCAGTATTTT. This chain joins TRBV7-2 and TRBJ2-3; perhaps TRBD1 as D (6 bases). The CDR3 length is 14 residues. The germline V gene has CDR1 SGHTA and CDR2 FQGNSA. V lost 4 bases and J 3 bases, leaving 11 bases between the germline ends.

This chain connects TRBV6-5 to TRBJ2-2; D is perhaps TRBD1 (5 bases). Trimming took 5 bases from V and 6 from J, leaving 13 bases between them. The CDR3 totals 14 residues. In germline, CDR1 is MNHEY, CDR2 SVGAGI. The CDR3 DNA reads as TGTGCCAGCAGTACAGCAGGGATCCCCGGGGAGCTGTTTTTT. It translates to CASSTAGIPGELFF.

The J gene is TRBJ2-6, the V gene TRBV30; maybe TRBD2 (6 bases). CDR1 and CDR2 from the germline V gene are GTSNPN and SVGIG (reference sequence). This CDR3 comprises 15 residues. Trimming cost V 2 bases and J 0 bases, with 8 bases left between them. CDR3 protein: CAWSMGGSGANVLTF. The CDR3 DNA reads TGTGCCTGGAGTATGGGGGGCTCTGGGGCCAACGTCCTGACTTTC.

The chain joins TRBV30 to TRBJ2-5; tentative D call: TRBD2 (6 bases). The germline gives CDR1 GTSNPN, CDR2 SVGIG (reference sequence). There are 14 residues in the CDR3. V lost 2 bases and J 3 bases, leaving 13 bases between the germline ends. This CDR3 is CAWSMAGIKETQYF. The CDR3 coding sequence is TGTGCCTGGAGTATGGCGGGGATAAAAGAGACCCAGTACTTC.

The rearrangement joins TRBV5-4 to TRBJ2-3; 14 bases line up with TRBD2. Germline loops: CDR1 SGHNT, CDR2 YYREEE (reference sequence). The CDR3 runs to 16 residues. V trimming: 3 bases; J trimming: 6 bases; junction bases outside the gene matches: 6. CDR3 DNA sequence: TGTGCCAGCAGCTGGGGACTAGCGGGAGTAGGGGATACGCAGTATTTT. This translates into CASSWGLAGVGDTQYF.

This clone was detected only once. The genes are TRBV6-4 and TRBJ2-3; D may be TRBD2 (6 bases). Germline assignment: CDR1 MRHNA and CDR2 SNTAGT. The CDR3 spans 15 residues. Trimming took off 5 bases at V and 0 bases at J, with 12 bases between the two ends. In nucleotides, the CDR3 is TGTGCCAGCAGTCCCCGGAGGGCTAGCACAGATACGCAGTATTTT. It specifies CASSPRRASTDTQYF.

The chain couples TRBV10-3 to TRBJ2-7, with 13 bases identical to TRBD2. V shed 6 bases and J 3 bases; nucleotides not matched to a gene: 2. Germline CDR1 ENHRY, CDR2 SYGVKD. The CDR3 extends over 14 amino acids. The CDR3, as DNA: TGTGCCATCAGGAGGACTAGCGGGAGCTACGAGCAGTACTTC. Translated: CAIRRTSGSYEQYF.

The chain couples TRBV7-9 to TRBJ1-2; tentative D call: TRBD1 (6 bases). V lost 1 base, J lost 2 bases, and 11 bases lay in between. The CDR3 length is 15 residues. Germline assignment: CDR1 SEHNR and CDR2 FQNEAQ (reference sequence). CDR3 amino acids: CASSLGRGANYGYTF. For the CDR3, the DNA is TGTGCCAGCAGCTTAGGTCGGGGGGCGAACTATGGCTACACCTTC.

The chain carries TRBV7-3 and TRBJ1-2; 11 positions agree with TRBD1. The germline V gene has CDR1 SGHTA and CDR2 FQGTGA. V lost 5 bases, J lost 8 bases, and 10 bases stayed unmatched. CDR3 length: 15 amino acids. CDR3 sequence: CASSPSGTGGQGYTF. The CDR3 nucleotides are TGTGCCAGCAGCCCATCCGGGACAGGGGGTCAGGGCTACACCTTC.

V usage is TRBV5-4 and J usage is TRBJ2-4, with D hard to call. Germline CDR1 reads SGHNT; CDR2 reads YYREEE (reference sequence). V was trimmed by 4 bases and J by 0 bases, leaving 17 bases between them. The CDR3 is made up of 17 amino acids. The CDR3 protein is CASSPGRSSLAKNIQYF. CDR3 coding DNA: TGTGCCAGCAGCCCCGGTCGGAGTTCACTAGCCAAAAACATTCAGTACTTC.

The CDR3 protein is CASSFSGVYNSPLHF. CDR3 coding DNA: TGTGCCAGCAGCTTTTCGGGGGTGTATAATTCACCCCTCCACTTT. The V and J genes are TRBV5-5 and TRBJ1-6; D is possibly TRBD1 (5 bases). Germline CDR1 and CDR2: SGHKS and YYEKEE (reference sequence). The CDR3 is 15 amino acids. V was pared by 2 bases and J by 4 bases, with 10 bases between.

V gene TRBV4-3 combines with J gene TRBJ2-7; a weak D match, TRBD2 (7 bases). Trimming stripped 0 bases from V and 9 bases from J, with 15 bases between. Germline values: CDR1 LGHNA, CDR2 YSLEER. The CDR3 extends over 14 amino acids. CDR3 in DNA: TGCGCCAGCAGCCAAGATCGGGGGGACATCGGGCAGTACTTC. It is translated as CASSQDRGDIGQYF.

V is TRBV19 and J is TRBJ1-5; no clear D. CDR1 and CDR2 from the germline V gene are LNHDA and SQIVND (reference sequence). The CDR3 covers 13 residues. The ends were cut back, 3 bases at V and 7 bases at J, with 10 bases in the middle. The CDR3 sequence: CASSIPTGQPQHF. As DNA, the CDR3 is TGTGCCAGTAGTATCCCAACGGGACAGCCCCAGCATTTT.

This rearrangement joins TRBV6-1 to TRBJ1-2; D is ambiguous. Per the germline V gene, CDR1 is MNHNS and CDR2 is SASEGT. The length of the CDR3 is 17 residues. The V and J ends lost 4 bases and 7 bases respectively, with 25 bases between them. CDR3 in DNA: TGTGCCAGCAGTGTCGAGGCCCGCCGGTTCCCGAGGAGTGGCTACACCTTC. Amino acids: CASSVEARRFPRSGYTF.

This chain uses TRBV7-9 with TRBJ2-7; 11 positions agree with TRBD2. Germline-derived CDR1 and CDR2 are SEHNR and FQNEAQ (reference sequence). Unmatched junction bases numbered 10, after V lost 5 bases and J lost 4 bases. This CDR3 region has 16 residues. CDR3 residues: CASSPHSTSGSYEQYF. CDR3 sequence (DNA): TGTGCCAGCAGCCCTCACTCAACTAGCGGGAGTTACGAGCAGTACTTC.

This sequence joins TRBV5-6 and TRBJ1-1; D call uncertain. Looked up from germline, CDR1 is SGHDT and CDR2 is YYEEEE. With 0 bases removed from V and 0 bases from J, the gap between germline ends came to 9 bases. The CDR3 is 15 amino acids. The CDR3 DNA reads as TGTGCCAGCAGCTTGGAACGCAGGTTGAACACTGAAGCTTTCTTT. Translating it yields CASSLERRLNTEAFF.

The chain combines TRBV7-2 with TRBJ1-2, with D unresolved. Germline V CDR1 and CDR2: SGHTA, FQGNSA. The ends were cut back, 1 base at V and 3 bases at J, with 9 bases in the middle. The CDR3 loop spans 14 amino acids. CDR3 in amino acids: CASSLVGSDYGYTF. CDR3 coding DNA: TGTGCCAGCAGCTTAGTCGGCAGCGACTATGGCTACACCTTC.

The chain employs TRBV9 and TRBJ2-7; TRBD2 is a possible D gene (6 bases). The CDR3 length is 15 residues. Germline V gives CDR1 SGDLS, CDR2 YYNGEE. V lost 3 bases, J lost 2 bases, and 15 bases lay in between. This CDR3 reads CASSAPGTGTYEQYF. The CDR3 region has the DNA TGTGCCAGCAGCGCCCCCGGGACTGGAACCTACGAGCAGTACTTC.

The chain joins TRBV6-1 to TRBJ2-7; D is perhaps TRBD2 (5 bases). Germline V gene lookup returns CDR1 MNHNS and CDR2 SASEGT. Trimming stripped 3 bases from V and 6 bases from J, with 12 bases between. This CDR3 contains 13 residues. The CDR3 protein is CASSDPGTLEQYF. The CDR3 DNA is TGTGCCAGCAGTGACCCGGGAACACTCGAGCAGTACTTC.

This chain connects TRBV7-9 to TRBJ2-7; possible D gene TRBD2, 6 bases. V was shortened by 5 bases and J by 8 bases, with 22 bases between the two germline ends. From germline, CDR1 is SEHNR and CDR2 FQNEAQ (reference sequence). This CDR3 region has 15 residues. The chain's CDR3 is CASSLLSPLGLKQYF. The CDR3 DNA follows: TGTGCCAGCAGCCTACTATCCCCGCTGGGACTTAAGCAGTACTTC.

The rearrangement links TRBV5-1 to TRBJ2-7; D is unclear. The CDR3 covers 14 residues. V was cut by 0 bases and J by 1 base, with 8 bases left in between. The germline CDR1 and CDR2 sequences are SGHRS and YFSETQ. The CDR3 reads CASSLAPRSYEQYF. Written as DNA, the CDR3 is TGCGCCAGCAGCTTGGCTCCGCGTTCCTACGAGCAGTACTTC.

J is TRBJ2-3 and V is TRBV7-8; 7 nucleotides align to TRBD2. Germline values: CDR1 SGHVS, CDR2 FQNEAQ. The ends lost 0 bases at V and 4 bases at J; junction bases unmatched: 4. The CDR3 has 15 amino acids. In nucleotides, the CDR3 is TGTGCCAGCAGCTTAGCGGGAGGGCCCTCAGATACGCAGTATTTT. Its protein is CASSLAGGPSDTQYF.

This clone is a singleton in its sample. The rearrangement uses TRBV19 and TRBJ2-5, with TRBD1 matching over 10 bases. V shed 4 bases and J 4 bases; nucleotides not matched to a gene: 9. Germline-derived CDR1 and CDR2 are LNHDA and SQIVND (reference sequence). The CDR3 consists of 16 residues. The CDR3 nucleotides are TGTGCCAGTAGTAAACCGGGACAGGGGTTGGGAGAGACCCAGTACTTC. Its translation is CASSKPGQGLGETQYF.

V is TRBV18 and J is TRBJ1-2; 10 bases map to TRBD1. This CDR3 has 14 amino acids. Unmatched junction bases numbered 5, after V lost 4 bases and J lost 6 bases. Per germline, CDR1 KGHSH and CDR2 LQKENI. For the CDR3, the DNA is TGTGCCAGCTCACGTACGGACAGGGGGGATGGCTACACCTTC. This translates into CASSRTDRGDGYTF.

V gene TRBV28 combines with J gene TRBJ2-7; possibly TRBD2 for D (6 bases). The germline CDR1 and CDR2 sequences are MDHEN and SYDVKM. The CDR3 contains 14 residues. The germline V and J ends were trimmed by 4 bases and 6 bases, with 16 bases remaining between them. The CDR3 coding sequence is TGTGCCAGCAGTTCACACAACATGCGGGGCGAGCAGTACTTC. The encoded protein is CASSSHNMRGEQYF.

The chain employs TRBV7-2 and TRBJ2-3; 9 nucleotides line up with TRBD2. From germline, CDR1 is SGHTA and CDR2 FQGNSA. The ends lost 4 bases at V and 1 base at J; junction bases unmatched: 0. CDR3 length: 14 amino acids. The CDR3 DNA sequence: TGTGCCAGCAGCTGGACTAGCGGCACAGATACGCAGTATTTT. This encodes CASSWTSGTDTQYF.

The gene calls are TRBV9 and TRBJ2-5; 7 nucleotides match TRBD1. The germline CDR1 and CDR2 sequences are SGDLS and YYNGEE. The CDR3 has 15 amino acids. J was trimmed by 5 bases and V by 0 bases; bases with no gene match: 7. CDR3 DNA sequence: TGTGCCAGCAGCGTAGGCCCAGAGGGGGCGGAGACCCAGTACTTC. This translates into CASSVGPEGAETQYF.

This chain links TRBV15 with TRBJ2-7, with a weak D call TRBD1 (6 bases). Trimming removed 5 bases at V and 3 bases at J, with 14 bases between. The CDR3 loop spans 14 amino acids. The germline gives CDR1 LNHNV, CDR2 YYDKDF (reference sequence). CDR3 nucleotides: TGTGCCACCAGCCCCCGGACAGCGTACTACGAGCAGTACTTC. Amino acid sequence: CATSPRTAYYEQYF.